This T cell receptor (beta chain) came from a study of cytomegalovirus exposure and HLA in healthy donors. Study-level results: Clonal expansion was found to be greater in HLA-associated TCR beta chains than in equally common others in a later analysis. 87-base-pair reads could not separate some V segments, including TRBV6-2 and TRBV6-3. Previously analyzed data showed that most TCR beta V segments were productive at a frequency of about 87% or about 30%. Follow-up analysis found HLA locus-dependent TCR association rates, highest for DRB1 and lowest for HLA-C.

V shed 5 bases, J shed 6 bases, and the junction held 4 bases outside the gene matches. The CDR3 consists of 13 residues. Germline CDR1 MDHEN, CDR2 SYDVKM. Regarding this clone: Its specificity is not known.

60 Vbeta and 13 Jbeta primers were used in PCR. Clones were read by immunoSEQ multiplex PCR, and TCRdb kept only the in-frame ones, dropping some. The data contain more than 80,000 clones, about four fifths of them seen just once; the ten biggest clones take up about 14%. V usage is TRBV28 and J usage is TRBJ2-3; 8 bases are shared with TRBD1. This clonotype was sampled from a woman aged 70-85 years in good health and CMV-seropositive. Sequences were obtained from PBMCs. In DNA, the CDR3 is TGTGCCAGCAGTCCTGGACAGGGCGATACGCAGTATTTT. This sequence encodes CASSPGQGDTQYF.